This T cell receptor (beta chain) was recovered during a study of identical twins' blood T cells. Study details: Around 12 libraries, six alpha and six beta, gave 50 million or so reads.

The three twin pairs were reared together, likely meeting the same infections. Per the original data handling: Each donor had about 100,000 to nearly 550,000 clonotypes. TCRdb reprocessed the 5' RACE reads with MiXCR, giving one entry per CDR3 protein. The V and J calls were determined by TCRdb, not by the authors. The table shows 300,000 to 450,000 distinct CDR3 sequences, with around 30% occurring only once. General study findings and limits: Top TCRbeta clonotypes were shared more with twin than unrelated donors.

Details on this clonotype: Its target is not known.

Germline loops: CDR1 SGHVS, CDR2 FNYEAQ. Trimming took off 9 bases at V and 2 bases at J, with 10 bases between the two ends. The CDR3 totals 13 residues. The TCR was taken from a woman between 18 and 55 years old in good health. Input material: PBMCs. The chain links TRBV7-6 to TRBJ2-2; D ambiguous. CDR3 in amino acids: CASEDVNTGELFF. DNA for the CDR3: TGTGCCAGTGAGGACGTCAACACCGGGGAGCTGTTTTTT.